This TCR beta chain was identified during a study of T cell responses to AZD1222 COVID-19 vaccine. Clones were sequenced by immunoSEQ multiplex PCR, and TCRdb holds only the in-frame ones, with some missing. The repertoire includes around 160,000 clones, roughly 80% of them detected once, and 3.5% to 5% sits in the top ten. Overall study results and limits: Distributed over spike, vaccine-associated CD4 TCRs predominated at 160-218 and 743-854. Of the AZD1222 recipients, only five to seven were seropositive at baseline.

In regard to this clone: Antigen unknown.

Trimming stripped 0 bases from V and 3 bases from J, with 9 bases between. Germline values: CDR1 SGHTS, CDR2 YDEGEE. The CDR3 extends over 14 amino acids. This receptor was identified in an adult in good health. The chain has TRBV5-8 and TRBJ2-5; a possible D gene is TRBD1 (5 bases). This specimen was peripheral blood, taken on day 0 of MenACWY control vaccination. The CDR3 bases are TGTGCCAGCAGCTTGGGCCCAGGGAAAGAGACCCAGTACTTC. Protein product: CASSLGPGKETQYF.